These 26 T cell receptor beta chains originate from one sample sequenced in a study of T cells in Graves' hyperthyroidism and ophthalmopathy. Researchers took RNA transcripts and amplified the TCR beta CDR3 regions from them. TCR CDR3 underwent first-round RT-PCR with the HTBI primer set. TCRdb ran MiXCR on the multiplex PCR reads and lists one entry per CDR3 protein. The repertoire holds a few hundred thousand distinct CDR3 sequences, with more than 15% as singletons. Specimen: blood. The receptors shown here come from a woman between 40 and 50 years old with Graves' ophthalmopathy.

This clonotype was picked up many times. The J gene is TRBJ2-7, the V gene TRBV6-2 or TRBV6-3, with 12 bases identical to TRBD2. CDR3 length: 16 residues. With 0 bases clipped from V and 4 bases from J, the junction kept 4 bases outside the gene matches. Germline values: CDR1 MNHEY, CDR2 SVGEGT. CDR3 sequence: CASSYSRTSGDYEQYF. Here the CDR3 DNA reads TGTGCCAGCAGTTACTCTCGGACTAGCGGGGATTACGAGCAGTACTTC.

This clonotype appeared many times. V is TRBV11-2 and J is TRBJ1-1; D is undetermined. Germline loops: CDR1 SGHAT, CDR2 FQNNGV. Trimming pared 6 bases from V and 1 base from J, leaving 9 bases between. The CDR3 runs 13 residues. CDR3 region: CASSQAPNTEAFF. CDR3 nucleotide sequence: TGTGCCAGCAGTCAGGCCCCGAACACTGAAGCTTTCTTT.

The chain has TRBV5-8 and TRBJ2-3; D possibly corresponds to TRBD1 (6 bases). V lost 0 bases, J lost 2 bases, and 13 bases lay in between. Germline V lookup: CDR1 SGHTS, CDR2 YDEGEE. CDR3 length: 16 amino acids. This CDR3 is CASSLATDRSTDTQYF. In DNA form, the CDR3 reads TGTGCCAGCAGCTTGGCCACCGACAGGTCCACAGATACGCAGTATTTT.

This clonotype appeared a few times. V and J are TRBV19 and TRBJ2-1; D uncertain. This CDR3 comprises 13 residues. The germline CDR1 and CDR2 sequences are LNHDA and SQIVND (reference sequence). Trimming took off 3 bases at V and 7 bases at J, with 10 bases between the two ends. CDR3 nucleotide sequence: TGTGCCAGTAGTATCACCGGTATGAATGAGCAGTTCTTC. It yields the protein CASSITGMNEQFF.

V and J are TRBV7-9 and TRBJ1-4, with D possibly TRBD1 on 6 matching bases. Trimming pared 5 bases from V and 7 bases from J, leaving 14 bases between. This CDR3 has 14 amino acids. Germline V gene lookup returns CDR1 SEHNR and CDR2 FQNEAQ (reference sequence). The chain's CDR3 is CASSTTGISEKLFF. The CDR3 DNA follows: TGTGCCAGCAGCACAACAGGGATCAGTGAAAAACTGTTTTTT.

Ten or more counts support this clonotype. The chain carries TRBV2 and TRBJ2-7; 7 bases are shared with TRBD1. V shed 6 bases, J shed 2 bases, and the junction held 7 bases outside the gene matches. The germline V gene has CDR1 SNHLY and CDR2 FYNNEI. There are 14 residues in the CDR3. CDR3 sequence: CASRAGTDTYEQYF. In DNA form, the CDR3 reads TGTGCCAGCAGAGCCGGGACAGACACCTACGAGCAGTACTTC.

This clonotype has at least ten counts. The chain combines TRBV12-3 or TRBV12-4 with TRBJ2-7; TRBD1 matches at 9 bases. The CDR3 loop spans 15 amino acids. V shed 5 bases, J shed 9 bases, and the junction held 14 bases outside the gene matches. This CDR3 reads CASSPPGTGHDGQYF. CDR3 DNA: TGTGCCAGCAGTCCCCCCGGGACAGGGCATGATGGGCAGTACTTC.

The V gene is TRBV7-9, the J gene TRBJ2-1; D gene unclear. V was cut by 3 bases and J by 8 bases, with 8 bases left in between. Germline loops: CDR1 SEHNR, CDR2 FQNEAQ (reference sequence). CDR3 length: 12 residues. This chain's CDR3 is CASSFLVDEQFF. The CDR3 nucleotides are TGTGCCAGCAGCTTTCTTGTCGATGAGCAGTTCTTC.

A few counts support this clonotype. The chain combines TRBV6-1 with TRBJ2-7; perhaps D is TRBD1 or TRBD2 (5 bases each). CDR3 size: 15 residues. Germline V CDR1 and CDR2: MNHNS, SASEGT. The V end was cut by 6 bases, the J end by 5 bases, with 20 bases between. CDR3: CASSDSGTGKDEQYF. CDR3 nucleotides: TGTGCCAGCAGCGACTCGGGGACGGGTAAGGACGAGCAGTACTTC.

This clonotype was found once. The CDR3 DNA reads TGTGCCAGCAGCTTAACGGGGGGCCACACAGATACGCAGTATTTT. Residues: CASSLTGGHTDTQYF. V gene TRBV7-3 combines with J gene TRBJ2-3; perhaps D is TRBD1 or TRBD2 (6 bases each). The CDR3 contains 15 residues. Trimming cost V 0 bases and J 2 bases, with 9 bases left between them. The germline CDR1 and CDR2 sequences are SGHTA and FQGTGA.

This chain uses TRBV28 with TRBJ1-2; 10 nucleotides agree with TRBD1. Germline V gene data show CDR1 as MDHEN and CDR2 as SYDVKM. The trim removed 6 bases at V and 8 bases at J, leaving 6 bases unmatched. The CDR3 runs 13 residues. Written as DNA, the CDR3 is TGTGCCAGCAGCGGGACAGGGGAGGCAGGCTACACCTTC. Residues: CASSGTGEAGYTF.

This clonotype has ten or more counts. V gene TRBV7-9 combines with J gene TRBJ1-6; 7 bases line up with TRBD1. The germline V gene encodes CDR1 SEHNR and CDR2 FQNEAQ (reference sequence). The CDR3 covers 14 residues. V dropped 5 bases and J dropped 13; count of bases not matched to a gene: 11. The chain's CDR3 is CASSVPQGRGPLHF. CDR3 in DNA: TGTGCCAGCAGCGTACCACAGGGGAGAGGGCCCCTCCACTTT.

This clonotype came up many times. The chain links TRBV6-1 to TRBJ1-3; the match to TRBD1 covers 11 bases. V lost 2 bases to trimming and J lost 1 base; unmatched junction nucleotides: 7. Per the germline V gene, CDR1 is MNHNS and CDR2 is SASEGT. This CDR3 has 18 residues. CDR3 nucleotide sequence: TGTGCCAGCAGTGAAAGGACAGGGGGCGGACTTTCTGGAAACACCATATATTTT. Translation: CASSERTGGGLSGNTIYF.

This clonotype was recorded at least ten times. The chain is built from TRBV5-1 and TRBJ2-2, with a possible D match to TRBD1 (5 bases). The V gene's germline CDR1 is SGHRS and CDR2 YFSETQ. V lost 4 bases and J 0 bases, leaving 10 bases between the germline ends. The CDR3 totals 15 residues. The CDR3 region has the DNA TGCGCCAGCAGCCGACAGACCTCGAACACCGGGGAGCTGTTTTTT. Amino acids: CASSRQTSNTGELFF.

This clonotype came up many times. The genes are TRBV28 and TRBJ2-1; 8 nucleotides align to TRBD2. The germline V gene has CDR1 MDHEN and CDR2 SYDVKM. J gave up 7 bases and V 6 bases, and 14 bases lay outside the gene matches. The CDR3 loop spans 16 amino acids. The CDR3 nucleotides read TGTGCCAGCAGCCGGACTGCGGGAGGACTGATGAATGAGCAGTTCTTC. It codes for CASSRTAGGLMNEQFF. The full variable domain, rest sourced from reference TRBV28 and TRBJ2-1, is DVKVTQSSRYLVKRTGEKVFLECVQDMDHENMFWYRQDPGLGLRLIYFSYDVKMKEKGDIPEGYSVSREKKERFSLILESASTNQTSMYLCASSRTAGGLMNEQFFGPGTRLTVL.

The table lists this clonotype with a few counts. The chain uses TRBV20-1 and TRBJ2-7, with 11 bases fitting TRBD2. J lost 0 bases, V lost 6 bases, and 4 bases had no gene match. Germline V gene lookup returns CDR1 DFQATT and CDR2 SNEGSKA (reference sequence). The CDR3 spans 14 residues. CDR3 sequence (DNA): TGCAGTGCGCCGGGACTAGCGGACTCCTACGAGCAGTACTTC. Its translation: CSAPGLADSYEQYF.

The CDR3 region has the DNA TGTGCCAGCAGTTACTCGAGAGGAACAGCTTTCTTT. Translated, it gives CASSYSRGTAFF. The gene calls are TRBV6-2 or TRBV6-3 and TRBJ1-1; D remains ambiguous. Per germline, CDR1 MNHEY and CDR2 SVGEGT. The CDR3 extends over 12 amino acids. The V end lost 0 bases, the J end lost 10 bases, and 9 bases lay between the germline ends.

The rearrangement uses TRBV24-1 and TRBJ2-2; D not resolved. CDR1 KGHDR and CDR2 SFDVKD come from the germline V gene. With 5 bases removed from V and 1 base from J, the gap between germline ends came to 7 bases. This CDR3 contains 14 residues. The CDR3 protein is CATSVGGNTGELFF. As DNA, the CDR3 is TGTGCCACCAGTGTTGGCGGGAACACCGGGGAGCTGTTTTTT.

J is TRBJ2-5 and V is TRBV3-1, with TRBD2 matching over 9 bases. From germline, CDR1 is LGHDT and CDR2 YNNKEL (reference sequence). J gave up 5 bases and V 0 bases, and 10 bases lay outside the gene matches. This CDR3 has 17 residues. Here the CDR3 DNA reads TGTGCCAGCAGCCAAGACGTAGTTAGCGGGGGCGGGGAGACCCAGTACTTC. Encoded protein: CASSQDVVSGGGETQYF.

The table lists this clonotype with a few counts. This sequence joins TRBV18 and TRBJ2-5, with a weak D call TRBD1 (6 bases). This CDR3 is built from 15 residues. Germline CDR1 is KGHSH and CDR2 is LQKENI. V was clipped by 6 bases and J by 2 bases, with 16 bases between them. The CDR3 sequence is CASSTRMGTQETQYF. The CDR3 nucleotides are TGTGCCAGCTCCACCCGAATGGGGACACAAGAGACCCAGTACTTC.

This clonotype was seen repeatedly, ten times or more. V gene TRBV5-6 combines with J gene TRBJ1-5, with 8 bases identical to TRBD1. The CDR3 extends over 15 amino acids. Trimming removed 4 bases from V and 2 bases from J; junction bases left unmatched: 5. The germline V gene has CDR1 SGHDT and CDR2 YYEEEE. In nucleotides, the CDR3 is TGTGCCAGCAGCGCGCACAGGGGGGGCAATCAGCCCCAGCATTTT. It yields the protein CASSAHRGGNQPQHF.

This clonotype was seen only a few times. The CDR3 reads CAISEREIAYNSPLHF. CDR3 sequence (DNA): TGTGCCATCAGTGAGAGGGAGATCGCCTATAATTCACCCCTCCACTTT. This sequence joins TRBV10-3 and TRBJ1-6; no reliable D call. CDR3 length equals 16 residues. The germline CDR1 and CDR2 sequences are ENHRY and SYGVKD. Trimming pared 2 bases from V and 2 bases from J, leaving 10 bases between.

This chain connects TRBV4-1 to TRBJ2-3, with 12 positions matching TRBD2. Germline V gene lookup returns CDR1 MGHRA and CDR2 YSYEKL. This CDR3 comprises 16 residues. V was clipped by 4 bases and J by 2 bases; unmatched bases: 4. This CDR3 is CASSRTSGNPTDTQYF. For the CDR3, the DNA is TGCGCCAGCAGCCGGACTAGCGGGAACCCCACAGATACGCAGTATTTT.

This clonotype was found many times. The rearrangement uses TRBV6-2 or TRBV6-3 and TRBJ2-3; 7 nucleotides match TRBD2. The CDR3 is 14 residues long. V shed 6 bases, J shed 0 bases, and the junction held 3 bases outside the gene matches. The germline V gene encodes CDR1 MNHEY and CDR2 SVGEGT. DNA for the CDR3: TGTGCCAGCAGGTACGGGGGGAGCACAGATACGCAGTATTTT. Translation gives CASRYGGSTDTQYF.

This clonotype was counted a few times. V is TRBV6-1 and J is TRBJ1-1; D is uncertain. V was trimmed by 6 bases and J by 4 bases, leaving 18 bases between them. Per germline, CDR1 MNHNS and CDR2 SASEGT. The CDR3 extends over 15 amino acids. The CDR3 sequence: CASSDPGLPGTEAFF. DNA of the CDR3: TGTGCCAGCAGCGACCCTGGCCTCCCGGGCACTGAAGCTTTCTTT.

This clonotype was found a few times. V gene TRBV9 combines with J gene TRBJ2-2, with D hard to call. V was cut by 0 bases and J by 8 bases, with 8 bases left in between. The CDR3 runs to 13 residues. Per the germline V gene, CDR1 is SGDLS and CDR2 is YYNGEE. CDR3 nucleotide sequence: TGTGCCAGCAGCGTAGCCACGGCTGGGGAGCTGTTTTTT. The encoded protein is CASSVATAGELFF.